The text below deals with one T cell receptor beta chain. Its antigen is as yet unknown. This CDR3 has 11 residues. Trimming shortened V by 8 bases and J by 8 bases, and 12 bases separated the two germline ends. Per the germline V gene, CDR1 is SNHLY and CDR2 is FYNNEI. This specimen belongs to a study of beta chain features in type 1 diabetes. Study-level information: Patients were similar to healthy donors in age and gender (as well as in cell yields).

The sequenced template was cDNA made from the entire isolated RNA. Produced via immunoSEQ multiplex PCR; TCRdb's table is partial and in-frame only. Seen here are roughly 240,000 clones, less than 30% observed once, and the top ten hold around 0.013%. CD4+ naive, central memory, regulatory and stem cell-like memory subsets were isolated by sorting on CD45RO/CCR7/CD25/CD127/CD95/CD27. Study-wide results and limits: TCRB CDR3s from Type 1 diabetes patients were moderately but significantly shorter in all four CD4+ subsets. Comparison showed that naive, central memory and Treg TCRB repertoires appeared more similar among patients than among healthy donors.

The sequence was collected from a woman in her twenties or thirties with type 1 diabetes. The V and J genes are TRBV2 and TRBJ1-1, with unresolved D. Sequencing was performed on naive CD4+ T cells from blood. The CDR3 reads CASQMEQEAFF. In DNA, the CDR3 is TGTGCCAGCCAGATGGAGCAGGAAGCTTTCTTT.